This T cell receptor beta chain appears in the sequencing data of a study of blood T cells in healthy people across ages. The study's findings and limits: There was no known CMV status for donors, so expanded clonotype changes were possibly confounded. Long-lived donors had more naive CD4+ cells and higher diversity than aged donors.

The CDR3 spans 16 residues. Germline V CDR1 and CDR2: DFQATT, SNEGSKA (reference sequence). Sample-barcoded 5' priming and a J-beta primer mix drove a second PCR of about 6 to 11 cycles. Every molecule of cDNA carried a tag from a template-switch adaptor with 12 random nucleotides. TCRdb independently ran MiXCR on the 5' RACE reads; one entry per CDR3 protein. The data contain 850,000 to 1,000,000 distinct CDR3 sequences, roughly 51% of them singletons. As for this clonotype: Antigen specificity is unknown. An end of the junction differs from the germline gene, which may be a read error.

This chain connects TRBV20-1 to TRBJ2-1, with 14 positions matching TRBD2. The TCR was taken from a woman aged 60-75 years in good health. Sequenced: blood. The CDR3 is CGARDGGLAGDAEQFF. Here the CDR3 DNA reads TGCGGTGCTAGAGATGGGGGACTAGCGGGAGACGCTGAGCAGTTCTTC.